This TCR beta chain was recovered during a study of blood T cell repertoires in COVID-19. V lost 5 bases and J lost 9; bases outside the gene matches: 8. The CDR3 runs 15 residues. The V gene's germline CDR1 is MDHEN and CDR2 SYDVKM. The method was immunoSEQ multiplex PCR; TCRdb's version includes in-frame clones alone and lacks a portion of them. The profile covers 120,000 to 150,000 clones, with roughly 86% appearing a single time and about 10% taken by the ten largest. This TCR derives from a man aged 50 to 59 with active or convalescent COVID-19. Sequenced input: peripheral blood. The chain combines TRBV28 with TRBJ1-6; 9 bases map to TRBD1. DNA for the CDR3: TGTGCCAGCAGTCCAGGGGACAGGGAAGTTTCACCCCTCCACTTT. This gives the protein CASSPGDREVSPLHF.